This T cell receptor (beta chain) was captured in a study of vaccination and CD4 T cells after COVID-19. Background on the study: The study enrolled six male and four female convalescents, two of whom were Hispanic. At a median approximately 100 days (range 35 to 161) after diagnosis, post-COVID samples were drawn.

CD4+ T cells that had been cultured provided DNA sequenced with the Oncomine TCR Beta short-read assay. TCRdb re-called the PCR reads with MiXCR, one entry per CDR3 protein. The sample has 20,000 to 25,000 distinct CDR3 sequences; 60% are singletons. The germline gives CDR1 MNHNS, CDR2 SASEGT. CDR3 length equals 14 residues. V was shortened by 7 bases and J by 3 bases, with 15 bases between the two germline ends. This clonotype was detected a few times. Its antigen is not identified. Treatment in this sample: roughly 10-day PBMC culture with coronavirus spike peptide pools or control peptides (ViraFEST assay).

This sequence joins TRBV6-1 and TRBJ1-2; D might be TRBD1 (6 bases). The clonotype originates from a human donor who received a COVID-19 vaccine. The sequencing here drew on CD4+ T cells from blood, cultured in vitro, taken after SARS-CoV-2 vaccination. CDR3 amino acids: CASTRDPGDYGYTF. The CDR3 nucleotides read TGTGCCAGCACCAGGGACCCAGGGGACTATGGCTACACCTTC.